This T cell receptor beta chain was sequenced for a study of blood T cell repertoires in COVID-19. Study summary: There were acute and convalescent COVID-19 samples, and they came from the United States, Italy and Spain. PBMCs, B-cell-depleted T cells, or T cells provided the cDNA or gDNA that made up the material.

This clone was detected a few times. Authors' data handling: Estimates of nucleated cell counts were drawn from the amplification of reference gene primers. TCRdb's table, derived via immunoSEQ multiplex PCR, lists solely in-frame clones and lacks some. V and J calls and clone size are those listed in that table; D and trimming were worked out from the DNA. The table shows over 200,000 clones, with around four fifths occurring only once. The germline gives CDR1 MNHNY, CDR2 SVGAGI (reference sequence). This CDR3 region has 16 residues. Germline trimming cut 0 bases from V and 5 bases from J; bases unmatched to any gene: 7.

Sequencing was done on a sample of peripheral blood. The J gene is TRBJ2-7, the V gene TRBV6-6, with TRBD2 matching 10 bases. The sequence came from an elderly man with acute or convalescent COVID-19. The CDR3 loop is CASSYSMQREGHEQYF. CDR3 DNA: TGTGCCAGCAGTTACTCGATGCAGCGGGAGGGCCACGAGCAGTACTTC.